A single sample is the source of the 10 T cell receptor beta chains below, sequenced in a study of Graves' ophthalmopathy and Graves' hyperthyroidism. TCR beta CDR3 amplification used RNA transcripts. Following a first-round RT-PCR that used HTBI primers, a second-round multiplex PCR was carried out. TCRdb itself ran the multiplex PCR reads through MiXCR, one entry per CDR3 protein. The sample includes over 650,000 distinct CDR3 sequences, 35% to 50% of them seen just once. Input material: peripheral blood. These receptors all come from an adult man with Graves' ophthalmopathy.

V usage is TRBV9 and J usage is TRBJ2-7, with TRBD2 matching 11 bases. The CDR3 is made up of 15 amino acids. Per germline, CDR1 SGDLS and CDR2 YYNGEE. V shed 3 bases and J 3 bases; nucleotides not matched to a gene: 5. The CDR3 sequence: CASSAGGLAGYEQYF. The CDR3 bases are TGTGCCAGCAGCGCAGGCGGACTAGCGGGCTACGAGCAGTACTTC.

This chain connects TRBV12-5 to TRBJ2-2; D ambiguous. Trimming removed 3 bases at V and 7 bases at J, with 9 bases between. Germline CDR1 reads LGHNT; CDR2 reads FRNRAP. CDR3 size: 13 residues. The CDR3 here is CASGFSASGELFF. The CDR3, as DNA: TGTGCTAGTGGTTTCTCGGCCAGCGGGGAGCTGTTTTTT.

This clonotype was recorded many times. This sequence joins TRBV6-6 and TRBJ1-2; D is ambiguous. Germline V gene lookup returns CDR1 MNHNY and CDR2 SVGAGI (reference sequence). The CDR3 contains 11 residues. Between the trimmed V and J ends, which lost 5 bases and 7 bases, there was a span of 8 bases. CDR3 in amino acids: CASSPNRGYTF. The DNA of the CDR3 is TGTGCCAGCAGTCCCAACCGTGGCTACACCTTC.

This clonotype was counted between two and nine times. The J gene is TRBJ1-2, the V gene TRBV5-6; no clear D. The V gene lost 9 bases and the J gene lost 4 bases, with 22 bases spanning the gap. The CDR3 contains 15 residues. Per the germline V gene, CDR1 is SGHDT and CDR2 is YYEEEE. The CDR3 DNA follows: TGTGCCACCGAACCCACCGGAGGCTCAGGCTATGGCTACACCTTC. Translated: CATEPTGGSGYGYTF.

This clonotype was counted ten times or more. The CDR3 spells CSARDLRETQYF. CDR3 nucleotides: TGCAGTGCTAGAGATTTGCGGGAGACCCAGTACTTC. The chain has TRBV20-1 and TRBJ2-5, with D unclear. Germline-derived CDR1 and CDR2 are DFQATT and SNEGSKA (reference sequence). The CDR3 is made up of 12 amino acids. The V end lost 0 bases, the J end lost 5 bases, and 7 bases lay between the germline ends.

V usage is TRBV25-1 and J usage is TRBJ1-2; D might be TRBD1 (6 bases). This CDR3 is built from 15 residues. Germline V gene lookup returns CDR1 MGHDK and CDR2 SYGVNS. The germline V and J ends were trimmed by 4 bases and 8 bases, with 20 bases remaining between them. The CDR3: CASSAWTAYYGGYTF. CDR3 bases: TGTGCCAGCAGTGCCTGGACAGCTTACTATGGAGGCTACACCTTC.

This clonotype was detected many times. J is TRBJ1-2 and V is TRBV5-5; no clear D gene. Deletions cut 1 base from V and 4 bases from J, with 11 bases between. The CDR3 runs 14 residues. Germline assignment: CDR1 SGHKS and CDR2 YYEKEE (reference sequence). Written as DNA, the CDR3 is TGTGCCAGCAGCTTGAGTCACAGTTTCTATGGCTACACCTTC. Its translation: CASSLSHSFYGYTF. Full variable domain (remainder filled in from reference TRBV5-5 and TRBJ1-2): DAGVTQSPTHLIKTRGQQVTLRCSPISGHKSVSWYQQVLGQGPQFIFQYYEKEERGRGNFPDRFSARQFPNYSSELNVNALLLGDSALYLCASSLSHSFYGYTFGSGTRLTVV.

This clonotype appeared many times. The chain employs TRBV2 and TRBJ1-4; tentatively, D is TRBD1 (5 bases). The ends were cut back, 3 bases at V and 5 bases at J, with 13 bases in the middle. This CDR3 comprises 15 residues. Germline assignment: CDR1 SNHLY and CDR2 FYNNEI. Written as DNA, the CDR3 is TGTGCCAGCAGTGAGTCCGGGGGTATAAATGAAAAACTGTTTTTT. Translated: CASSESGGINEKLFF.

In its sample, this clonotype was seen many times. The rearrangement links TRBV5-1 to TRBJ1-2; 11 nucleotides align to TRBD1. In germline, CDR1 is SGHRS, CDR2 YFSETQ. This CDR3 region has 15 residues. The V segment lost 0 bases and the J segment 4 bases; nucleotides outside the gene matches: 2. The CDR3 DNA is TGCGCCAGCAGCTTGGCCGGGACAGGGGGCTATGGCTACACCTTC. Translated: CASSLAGTGGYGYTF.

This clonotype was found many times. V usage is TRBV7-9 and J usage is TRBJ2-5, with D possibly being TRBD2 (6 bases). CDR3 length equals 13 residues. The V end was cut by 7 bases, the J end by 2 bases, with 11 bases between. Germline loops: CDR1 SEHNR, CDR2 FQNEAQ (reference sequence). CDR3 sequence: CASTPGLQETQYF. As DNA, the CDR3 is TGTGCCAGCACCCCGGGACTTCAAGAGACCCAGTACTTC.